The 28 T cell receptor beta chains below were found in one sample sequenced in a study of T cells after yellow fever vaccination. TCRdb reanalysed the 5' RACE reads using MiXCR and keeps one entry per CDR3 protein. The sample gives about 45,000 distinct CDR3 sequences, 6.8% of which show up once; approximately 15% is in the top ten. Here the sequenced sample was CD8+ T cells not binding an NS4B(214-222) dextramer, sorted from PBMCs, taken 45 days after the yellow fever booster vaccination. The receptors come from a man aged 25-45 years who received the YFV17D yellow fever vaccine.

This clonotype was seen repeatedly, ten times or more. V is TRBV12-3 or TRBV12-4 and J is TRBJ2-5, with TRBD2 matching 15 bases. V was pared by 6 bases and J by 4 bases, with 3 bases of the junction left unmatched. The CDR3 covers 15 residues. CDR3 sequence: CASRVGLAGGETQYF. For the CDR3, the DNA is TGTGCCAGCAGGGTGGGACTAGCGGGAGGAGAGACCCAGTACTTC.

This clonotype appeared many times. This chain joins TRBV6-5 and TRBJ1-1; maybe TRBD1 (6 bases). This CDR3 has 12 amino acids. Germline CDR1 and CDR2: MNHEY and SVGAGI. The V end lost 7 bases, the J end lost 1 base, and 7 bases lay between the germline ends. Written as DNA, the CDR3 is TGTGCCAGCACGGGACAGAACACTGAAGCTTTCTTT. Amino acid sequence: CASTGQNTEAFF.

The rearrangement links TRBV5-1 to TRBJ2-3, with D hard to call. Trimming took 1 base from V and 1 from J, leaving 4 bases between them. Germline V lookup: CDR1 SGHRS, CDR2 YFSETQ. The CDR3 extends over 13 amino acids. The CDR3 coding sequence is TGCGCCAGCAGCTTGTACGGCACAGATACGCAGTATTTT. Residues: CASSLYGTDTQYF. Full variable domain (outside the CDR3, taken from reference TRBV5-1 and TRBJ2-3): KAGVTQTPRYLIKTRGQQVTLSCSPISGHRSVSWYQQTPGQGLQFLFEYFSETQRNKGNFPGRFSGRQFSNSRSEMNVSTLELGDSALYLCASSLYGTDTQYFGPGTRLTVL.

Points on this clonotype: Just one base apart from a much larger clone, this may be a read error. This chain joins TRBV4-3 and TRBJ2-3; D unresolved. V lost 4 bases and J lost 3, with 11 bases in between. The CDR3 has 14 amino acids. The germline V gene encodes CDR1 LGHNA and CDR2 YSLEER. The CDR3 sequence is CASSPYYATDTQYF. The CDR3 coding sequence is TGCGCCAGCAGCCCCTACTATGCTACAGATACGCAGTATTTT.

This clonotype turned up a few times. The chain has TRBV9 and TRBJ2-2; 10 nucleotides line up with TRBD2. The CDR3 covers 16 residues. Germline CDR1 and CDR2: SGDLS and YYNGEE. V trimming: 3 bases; J trimming: 4 bases; junction bases outside the gene matches: 6. The CDR3 DNA is TGTGCCAGCAGCGGTCTAGCGGGAGTATCCACCGGGGAGCTGTTTTTT. Translating it yields CASSGLAGVSTGELFF.

In this sample, this clonotype turned up many times. The rearrangement links TRBV7-8 to TRBJ2-3; the match to TRBD2 covers 11 bases. The length of the CDR3 is 20 residues. Germline V gene data show CDR1 as SGHVS and CDR2 as FQNEAQ. Trimming cost V 0 bases and J 2 bases; bases outside gene matches: 13. CDR3 in amino acids: CASSLAPNPVAGGNTDTQYF. DNA of the CDR3: TGTGCCAGCAGCTTAGCCCCCAATCCAGTAGCGGGAGGGAACACAGATACGCAGTATTTT.

This clonotype was detected only a few times. V is TRBV5-5 and J is TRBJ2-3; TRBD2 agrees at 8 bases. V trimming: 4 bases; J trimming: 4 bases; junction bases outside the gene matches: 11. Germline V gene data show CDR1 as SGHKS and CDR2 as YYEKEE (reference sequence). This CDR3 is 16 amino acids long. The CDR3 loop is CASSHPGTSFPDTQYF. In nucleotides, the CDR3 is TGTGCCAGCAGCCATCCCGGGACTAGTTTCCCAGATACGCAGTATTTT. Based on the CDR3 plus reference TRBV5-5 and TRBJ2-3, the full variable domain is DAGVTQSPTHLIKTRGQQVTLRCSPISGHKSVSWYQQVLGQGPQFIFQYYEKEERGRGNFPDRFSARQFPNYSSELNVNALLLGDSALYLCASSHPGTSFPDTQYFGPGTRLTVL.

As for this clonotype: It may be a read error: a sequence one base away is much more abundant. V and J are TRBV29-1 and TRBJ2-1; D is undetermined. This CDR3 comprises 12 residues. Germline V lookup: CDR1 SQVTM, CDR2 ANQGSEA. The CDR3, as DNA: TGCAGCGTTGTTCCTATCTACAGTGAGCAGTTCTTC. It is translated as CSVVPIYSEQFF.

This clonotype was counted at least ten times. The chain recombines TRBV28 with TRBJ1-5, with D possibly TRBD1 on 5 matching bases. Trimming cost V 2 bases and J 4 bases, with 9 bases left between them. Germline values: CDR1 MDHEN, CDR2 SYDVKM. This CDR3 has 14 residues. The CDR3 here is CASSLIRENQPQHF. CDR3 DNA: TGTGCCAGCAGTTTAATCAGGGAAAATCAGCCCCAGCATTTT. The full variable domain, in which reference TRBV28 and TRBJ1-5 provide the parts outside the CDR3, is DVKVTQSSRYLVKRTGEKVFLECVQDMDHENMFWYRQDPGLGLRLIYFSYDVKMKEKGDIPEGYSVSREKKERFSLILESASTNQTSMYLCASSLIRENQPQHFGDGTRLSIL.

A word on this clonotype: Since a much larger clone is just one base distant, this may be a read error. This CDR3 is CSARGSGSYNKQFF. CDR3 DNA: TGCAGTGCTAGAGGCTCGGGGTCCTACAATAAGCAGTTCTTC. This sequence joins TRBV20-1 and TRBJ2-1; possibly TRBD2 for D (5 bases). This CDR3 spans 14 amino acids. Looked up from germline, CDR1 is DFQATT and CDR2 is SNEGSKA (reference sequence).

Ten or more counts support this clonotype. CDR3 region: CASSEYDAGPPQETQYF. For the CDR3, the DNA is TGTGCCAGCAGTGAATATGATGCAGGCCCTCCCCAAGAGACCCAGTACTTC. This chain uses TRBV25-1 with TRBJ2-5; D gene ambiguous. Germline CDR1 and CDR2: MGHDK and SYGVNS. This CDR3 is 17 amino acids long. The V and J ends lost 0 bases and 1 base respectively, with 15 bases between them. The complete variable domain, with remaining parts taken from reference TRBV25-1 and TRBJ2-5, reads EADIYQTPRYLVIGTGKKITLECSQTMGHDKMYWYQQDPGMELHLIHYSYGVNSTEKGDLSSESTVSRIRTEHFPLTLESARPSHTSQYLCASSEYDAGPPQETQYFGPGTRLLVL.

At least ten counts were recorded for this clonotype. The CDR3 region has the DNA TGTGCCAGCAGCCAAGCTAGCCCCGAGCAGTTCTTC. Its protein is CASSQASPEQFF. The rearrangement joins TRBV4-2 to TRBJ2-1, with D tentatively TRBD2 (5 bases). Germline values: CDR1 LGHNA, CDR2 YNFKEQ. The V gene lost 1 base and the J gene lost 10 bases, with 8 bases spanning the gap. CDR3 length: 12 amino acids.

This clonotype has ten or more counts. The chain recombines TRBV6-1 with TRBJ2-3, with 9 nucleotides matching TRBD2. The CDR3 consists of 15 residues. Germline V lookup: CDR1 MNHNS, CDR2 SASEGT. V shed 6 bases, J shed 1 base, and the junction held 5 bases outside the gene matches. The CDR3 region has the DNA TGTGCCAGCAGACCAGCGGGAGGTGGCACAGATACGCAGTATTTT. Translated, it gives CASRPAGGGTDTQYF.

This clonotype was counted at least ten times. The chain uses TRBV18 and TRBJ2-2; no clear D gene. The V end lost 1 base, the J end lost 6 bases, and 6 bases lay between the germline ends. The CDR3 totals 13 residues. Germline CDR1 KGHSH, CDR2 LQKENI. CDR3 coding DNA: TGTGCCAGCTCACCACTTCCCGCCGGGGAGCTGTTTTTT. It specifies CASSPLPAGELFF.

This clonotype showed up many times. V is TRBV5-1 and J is TRBJ2-5; 8 bases match TRBD2. Unmatched junction bases numbered 17, after V lost 5 bases and J lost 5 bases. Germline V gene lookup returns CDR1 SGHRS and CDR2 YFSETQ. The CDR3 has 17 amino acids. CDR3 in DNA: TGCGCCAGCAGTTGGGGAACTAGCGGAGGCCTGGGGGAGACCCAGTACTTC. Its protein product is CASSWGTSGGLGETQYF.

This clonotype was counted between two and nine times. The chain is built from TRBV10-3 and TRBJ1-2; D remains ambiguous. V lost 7 bases and J 3 bases, leaving 9 bases between the germline ends. The germline V gene encodes CDR1 ENHRY and CDR2 SYGVKD. CDR3 length equals 12 residues. CDR3: CAITNFYYGYTF. The CDR3 DNA is TGTGCCATCACGAATTTTTACTATGGCTACACCTTC.

This clonotype was found many times. The chain uses TRBV12-3 or TRBV12-4 and TRBJ1-1; D is ambiguous. Trimming shortened V by 3 bases and J by 2 bases, and 4 bases separated the two germline ends. The CDR3 covers 12 residues. The CDR3 protein is CASSFPNTEAFF. The CDR3 bases are TGTGCCAGCAGTTTCCCTAACACTGAAGCTTTCTTT.

CDR3 in amino acids: CASGVTYEQYF. The CDR3, as DNA: TGTGCCAGCGGGGTTACCTACGAGCAGTACTTC. The chain recombines TRBV27 with TRBJ2-7, with D unresolved. V was clipped by 8 bases and J by 2 bases, with 7 bases between them. Germline assignment: CDR1 MNHEY and CDR2 SMNVEV (reference sequence). This CDR3 has 11 amino acids.

There are many counts of this clonotype. The rearrangement uses TRBV27 and TRBJ2-3; TRBD2 might be the D (6 bases). CDR1 is MNHEY, CDR2 SMNVEV, per germline (reference sequence). Trimming left V 3 bases short and J 7 bases short, with 14 bases between. The CDR3 contains 14 residues. Here the CDR3 reads CASSFGGVVNTQYF. CDR3 DNA: TGTGCCAGCAGTTTTGGCGGGGTGGTAAATACGCAGTATTTT.

This clonotype was counted ten times or more. V is TRBV20-1 and J is TRBJ2-1; TRBD2 matches 7 bases. Trimming at V came to 1 base and at J to 8 bases, leaving 2 bases not matched to a gene. The length of the CDR3 is 12 residues. The germline gives CDR1 DFQATT, CDR2 SNEGSKA (reference sequence). The CDR3 sequence is CSARGLAHEQFF. The CDR3 DNA reads as TGCAGTGCTAGAGGACTAGCCCATGAGCAGTTCTTC.

This clonotype has a count of ten or more. This chain joins TRBV5-4 and TRBJ2-1; D possibly corresponds to TRBD2 (6 bases). Trimming stripped 2 bases from V and 2 bases from J, with 14 bases between. CDR1 is SGHNT and CDR2 is YYREEE in the germline V gene (reference sequence). The CDR3 has 16 residues. Written as DNA, the CDR3 is TGTGCCAGCAGCTTCTACGACGGGAGCCCCTACAATGAGCAGTTCTTC. This translates into CASSFYDGSPYNEQFF.

In this sample, this clonotype turned up many times. This CDR3 is CASSQGVGEHEAFF. Here the CDR3 DNA reads TGCGCCAGCAGCCAGGGTGTAGGGGAACATGAAGCTTTCTTT. The rearrangement joins TRBV4-3 to TRBJ1-1, with a possible D match to TRBD1 (5 bases). The V end was cut by 3 bases, the J end by 7 bases, with 15 bases between. The germline V gene encodes CDR1 LGHNA and CDR2 YSLEER. This CDR3 spans 14 amino acids.

This clonotype was picked up many times. The J gene is TRBJ1-1, the V gene TRBV10-3; no firm D call. Germline loops: CDR1 ENHRY, CDR2 SYGVKD. V dropped 8 bases and J dropped 1 base, with 5 bases sitting between them. The CDR3 consists of 11 residues. The CDR3 loop reads CAIGPNTEAFF. CDR3 coding DNA: TGTGCCATCGGGCCGAACACTGAAGCTTTCTTT.

The table lists this clonotype with many counts. The chain combines TRBV6-7 with TRBJ1-6; 8 positions match TRBD1. TRBV6-7 is treated as an ORF (open reading frame) with a function not yet certain. Trimming took 6 bases from V and 7 from J; bases not matched to a gene: 8. The CDR3 covers 15 residues. The chain's CDR3 is CASSHGDRGNSPLHF. The DNA of the CDR3 is TGTGCCAGCAGCCACGGAGACAGGGGCAATTCACCCCTCCACTTT.

This clonotype has a count of ten or more. The gene calls are TRBV6-1 and TRBJ2-1, with 7 bases matching TRBD2. CDR3 size: 15 residues. Trimming cost V 6 bases and J 0 bases; bases outside gene matches: 5. The germline CDR1 and CDR2 sequences are MNHNS and SASEGT. The CDR3 spells CASSLADISYNEQFF. In nucleotides, the CDR3 is TGTGCCAGCAGCCTAGCGGATATCTCCTACAATGAGCAGTTCTTC.

This clonotype was counted many times. This rearrangement joins TRBV28 to TRBJ2-7; 12 bases line up with TRBD2. Germline trimming cut 5 bases from V and 6 bases from J; bases unmatched to any gene: 8. From germline, CDR1 is MDHEN and CDR2 SYDVKM. The CDR3 sequence is 15 residues long. CDR3 sequence (DNA): TGTGCCAGCAGTCCTACTAGCGGGAGGTACTTCGAGCAGTACTTC. Its protein is CASSPTSGRYFEQYF.

This clonotype was counted between two and nine times. V is TRBV27 and J is TRBJ2-6; D ambiguous. V lost 0 bases to trimming and J lost 0 bases, with 15 bases between them. The germline gives CDR1 MNHEY, CDR2 SMNVEV (reference sequence). This CDR3 has 19 residues. In DNA form, the CDR3 reads TGTGCCAGCAGTTTATCGGCCCAGAGTGGGCCCTCTGGGGCCAACGTCCTGACTTTC. Its translation is CASSLSAQSGPSGANVLTF.

J is TRBJ2-2 and V is TRBV9; TRBD2 agrees at 8 bases. CDR1 and CDR2 (germline): SGDLS, YYNGEE. Trimming removed 0 bases from V and 2 bases from J; junction bases left unmatched: 9. CDR3 length equals 18 residues. The CDR3 nucleotides are TGTGCCAGCAGCGTAGGAAAGCGGGAGAACCCAAACACCGGGGAGCTGTTTTTT. It encodes CASSVGKRENPNTGELFF.